This T cell receptor (beta chain) was captured by sequencing in a study of control samples from healthy donors and cancer patients. Sequencing used immunoSEQ multiplex PCR; TCRdb keeps in-frame clones, though not all of them. The table shows about 180,000 clones, with just over 90% occurring only once. The table lists this clone with a count of one. The germline V gene encodes CDR1 GTSNPN and CDR2 SVGIG (reference sequence). The length of the CDR3 is 15 residues. The V and J ends lost 2 bases and 9 bases, in that order; junction bases with no gene match: 13. Sequencing was performed on blood. The sequence came from a man in his thirties or forties in good health. This chain links TRBV30 with TRBJ2-3; 8 bases fit TRBD2. CDR3 in amino acids: CAWSISGGYGGTQYF. CDR3 nucleotides: TGTGCCTGGAGTATCAGCGGGGGTTATGGGGGGACGCAGTATTTT.